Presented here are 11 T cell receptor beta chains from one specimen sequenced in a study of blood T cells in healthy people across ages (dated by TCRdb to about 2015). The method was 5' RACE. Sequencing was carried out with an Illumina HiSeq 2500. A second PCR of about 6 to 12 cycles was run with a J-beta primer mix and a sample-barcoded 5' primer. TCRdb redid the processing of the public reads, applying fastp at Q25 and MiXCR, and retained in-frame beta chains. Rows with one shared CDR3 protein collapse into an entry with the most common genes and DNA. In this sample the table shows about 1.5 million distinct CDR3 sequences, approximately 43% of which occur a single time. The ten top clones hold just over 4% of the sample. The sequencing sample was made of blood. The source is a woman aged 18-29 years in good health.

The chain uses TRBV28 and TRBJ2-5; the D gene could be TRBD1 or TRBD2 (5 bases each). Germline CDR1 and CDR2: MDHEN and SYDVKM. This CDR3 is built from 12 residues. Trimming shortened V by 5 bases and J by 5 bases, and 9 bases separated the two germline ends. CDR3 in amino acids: CASSQGEETQYF. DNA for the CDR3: TGTGCCAGCAGTCAAGGGGAGGAGACCCAGTACTTC.

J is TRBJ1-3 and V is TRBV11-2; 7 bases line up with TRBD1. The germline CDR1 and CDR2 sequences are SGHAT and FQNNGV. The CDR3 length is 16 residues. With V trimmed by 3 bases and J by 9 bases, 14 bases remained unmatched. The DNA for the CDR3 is TGTGCCAGCAGCTTTGGAAAAACAGGGGTCGACAGCACCATATATTTT. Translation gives CASSFGKTGVDSTIYF.

The CDR3 loop is CASSLIPRVGGYTF. CDR3 DNA: TGTGCCAGCAGCTTAATTCCCAGGGTAGGCGGCTACACCTTC. This chain links TRBV7-3 with TRBJ1-2, with a weak D call TRBD1 (5 bases). In germline, CDR1 is SGHTA, CDR2 FQGTGA. This CDR3 has 14 residues. The ends were cut back, 1 base at V and 8 bases at J, with 14 bases in the middle. The variable domain in full, completed from reference TRBV7-3 and TRBJ1-2, reads GAGVSQTPSNKVTEKGKYVELRCDPISGHTALYWYRQSLGQGPEFLIYFQGTGAADDSGLPNDRFFAVRPEGSVSTLKIQRTERGDSAVYLCASSLIPRVGGYTFGSGTRLTVV.

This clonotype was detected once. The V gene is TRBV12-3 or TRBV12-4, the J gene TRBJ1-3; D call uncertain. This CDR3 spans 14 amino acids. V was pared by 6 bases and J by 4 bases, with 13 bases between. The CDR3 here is CASSPTSGGNTIYF. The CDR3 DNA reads TGTGCCAGCAGCCCCACATCGGGAGGAAACACCATATATTTT.

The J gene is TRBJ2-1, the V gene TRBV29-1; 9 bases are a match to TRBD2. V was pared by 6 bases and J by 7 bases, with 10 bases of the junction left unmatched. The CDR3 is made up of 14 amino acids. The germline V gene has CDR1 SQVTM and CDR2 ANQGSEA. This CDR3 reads CSVAGTSRSNEQFF. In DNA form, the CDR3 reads TGCAGCGTAGCCGGGACTAGCCGCAGTAATGAGCAGTTCTTC.

The CDR3 bases are TGTGCCAGCAGCAAAGCGCTAAGGACAGTTAGCAATGGCTACACCTTC. Its translation: CASSKALRTVSNGYTF. The rearrangement links TRBV21-1 to TRBJ1-2; TRBD1, as called in the table, went unchecked against the DNA. TRBV21-1 is flagged as a pseudogene. The CDR3 covers 16 residues.

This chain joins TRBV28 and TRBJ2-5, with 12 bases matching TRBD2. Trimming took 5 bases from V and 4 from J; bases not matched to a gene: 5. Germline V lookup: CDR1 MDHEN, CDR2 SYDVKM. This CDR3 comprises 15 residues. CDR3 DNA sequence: TGTGCCAGCAGTCCCCGACTAGCGGGAGTAGAGACCCAGTACTTC. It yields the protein CASSPRLAGVETQYF.

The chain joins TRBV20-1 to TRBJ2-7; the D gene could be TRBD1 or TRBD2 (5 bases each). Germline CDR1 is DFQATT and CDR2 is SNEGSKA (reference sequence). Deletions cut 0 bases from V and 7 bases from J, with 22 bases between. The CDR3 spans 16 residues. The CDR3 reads CSARDMTKWRTNEQYF. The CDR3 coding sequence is TGCAGTGCTAGAGACATGACTAAGTGGCGGACAAATGAGCAGTACTTC.

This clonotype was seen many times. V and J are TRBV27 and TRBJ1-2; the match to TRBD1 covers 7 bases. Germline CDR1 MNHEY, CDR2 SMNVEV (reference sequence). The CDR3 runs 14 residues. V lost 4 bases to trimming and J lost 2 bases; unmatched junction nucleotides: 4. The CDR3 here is CASSYAGGNYGYTF. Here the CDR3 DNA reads TGTGCCAGCAGTTATGCAGGGGGGAACTATGGCTACACCTTC.

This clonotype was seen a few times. As DNA, the CDR3 is TGTGCCAGCAGTTACAGGGTGGAAGGGTATGGCTACACCTTC. Translating gives CASSYRVEGYGYTF. The chain joins TRBV12-3 or TRBV12-4 to TRBJ1-2; D is perhaps TRBD1 (6 bases). Trimming removed 4 bases from V and 5 bases from J, with 14 bases in between. The CDR3 is 14 amino acids.

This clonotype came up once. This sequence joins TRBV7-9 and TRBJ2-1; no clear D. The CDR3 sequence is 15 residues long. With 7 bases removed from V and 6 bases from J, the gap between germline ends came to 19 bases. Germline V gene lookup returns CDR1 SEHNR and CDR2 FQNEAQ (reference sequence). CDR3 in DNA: TGTGCCAGCACCCCCTCTGCCCCCACGGGCAATGAGCAGTTCTTC. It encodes CASTPSAPTGNEQFF.